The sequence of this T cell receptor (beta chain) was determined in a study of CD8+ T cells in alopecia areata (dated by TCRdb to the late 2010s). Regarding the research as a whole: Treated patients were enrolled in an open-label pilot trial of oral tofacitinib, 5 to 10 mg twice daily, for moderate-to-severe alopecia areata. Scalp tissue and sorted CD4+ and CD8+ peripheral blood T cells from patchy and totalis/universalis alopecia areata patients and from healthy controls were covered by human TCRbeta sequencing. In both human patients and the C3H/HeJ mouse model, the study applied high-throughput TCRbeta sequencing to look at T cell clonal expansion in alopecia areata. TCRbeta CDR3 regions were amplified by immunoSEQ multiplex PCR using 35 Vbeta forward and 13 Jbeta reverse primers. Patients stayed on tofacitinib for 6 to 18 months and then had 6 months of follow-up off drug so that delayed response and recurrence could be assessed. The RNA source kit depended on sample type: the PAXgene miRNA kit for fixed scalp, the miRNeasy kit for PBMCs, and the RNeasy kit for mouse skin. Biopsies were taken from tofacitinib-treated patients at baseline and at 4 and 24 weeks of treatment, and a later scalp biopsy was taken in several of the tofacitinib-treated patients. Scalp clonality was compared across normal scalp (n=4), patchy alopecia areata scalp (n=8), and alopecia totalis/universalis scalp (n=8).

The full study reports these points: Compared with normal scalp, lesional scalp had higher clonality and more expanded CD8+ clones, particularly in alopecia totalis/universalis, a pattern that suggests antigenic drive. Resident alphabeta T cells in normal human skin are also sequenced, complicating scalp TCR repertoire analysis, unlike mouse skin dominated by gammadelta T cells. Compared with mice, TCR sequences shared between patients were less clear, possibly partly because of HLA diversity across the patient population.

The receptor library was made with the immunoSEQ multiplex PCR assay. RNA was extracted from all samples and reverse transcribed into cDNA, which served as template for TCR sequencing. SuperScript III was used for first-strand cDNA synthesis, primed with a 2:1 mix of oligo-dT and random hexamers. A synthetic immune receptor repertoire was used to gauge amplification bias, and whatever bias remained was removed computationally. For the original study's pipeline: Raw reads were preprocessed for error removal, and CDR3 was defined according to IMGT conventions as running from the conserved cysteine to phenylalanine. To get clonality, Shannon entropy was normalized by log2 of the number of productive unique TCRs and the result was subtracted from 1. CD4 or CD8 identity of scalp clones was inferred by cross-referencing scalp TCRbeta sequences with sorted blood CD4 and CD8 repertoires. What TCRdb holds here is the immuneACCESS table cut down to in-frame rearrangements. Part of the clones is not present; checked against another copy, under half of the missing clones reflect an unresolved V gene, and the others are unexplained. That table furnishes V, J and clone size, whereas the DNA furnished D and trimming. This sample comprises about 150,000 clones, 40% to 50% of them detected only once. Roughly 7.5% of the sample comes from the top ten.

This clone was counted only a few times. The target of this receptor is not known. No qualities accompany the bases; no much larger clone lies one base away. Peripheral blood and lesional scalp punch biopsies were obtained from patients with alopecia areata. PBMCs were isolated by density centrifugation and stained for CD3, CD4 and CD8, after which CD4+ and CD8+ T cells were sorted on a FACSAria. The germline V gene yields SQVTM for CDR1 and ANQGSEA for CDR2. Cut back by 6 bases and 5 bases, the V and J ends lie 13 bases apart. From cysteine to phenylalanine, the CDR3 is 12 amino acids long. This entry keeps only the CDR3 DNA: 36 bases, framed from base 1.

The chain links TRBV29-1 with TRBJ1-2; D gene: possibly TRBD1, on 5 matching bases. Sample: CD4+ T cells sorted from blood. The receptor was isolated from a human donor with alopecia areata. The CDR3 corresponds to CSVRVEGYGYTF. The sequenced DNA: TGCAGCGTCCGGGTGGAGGGGTATGGCTACACCTTC.